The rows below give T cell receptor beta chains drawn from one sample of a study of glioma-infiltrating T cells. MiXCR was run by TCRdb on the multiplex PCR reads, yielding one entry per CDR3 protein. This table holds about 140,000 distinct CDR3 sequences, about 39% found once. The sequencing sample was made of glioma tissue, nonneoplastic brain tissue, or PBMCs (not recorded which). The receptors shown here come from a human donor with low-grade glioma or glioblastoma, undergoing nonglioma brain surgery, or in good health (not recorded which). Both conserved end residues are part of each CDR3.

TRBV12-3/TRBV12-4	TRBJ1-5	CASRQGASQPQHF
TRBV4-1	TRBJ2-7	CASSQGAQTYEQYF
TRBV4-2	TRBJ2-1	CASSDSGYNEQFF
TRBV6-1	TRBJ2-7	CASRRGQGEQYF
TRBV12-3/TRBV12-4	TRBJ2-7	CASSSNQGNEQYF
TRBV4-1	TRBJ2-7	CASSQGSGGRSYEQYF
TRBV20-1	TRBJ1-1	CSARDQGQGNRAEAFF
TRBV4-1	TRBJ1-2	CASSQRQGISYGYTF
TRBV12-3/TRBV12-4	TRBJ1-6	CASSFDGDSPLHF
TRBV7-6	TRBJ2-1	CASSLEQAGYNEQFF
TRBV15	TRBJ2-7	CATSRGLAGSYEQYF
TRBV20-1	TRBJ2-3	CSARNRIGTDTQYF
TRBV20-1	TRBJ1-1	CSARAGTEAFF
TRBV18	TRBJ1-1	CASSPRVGEAFF
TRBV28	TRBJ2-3	CASSSQRGGTDTQYF
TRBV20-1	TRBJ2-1	CSARPGTGGNEQFF
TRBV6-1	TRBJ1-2	CASSEEGQGARNYGYTF
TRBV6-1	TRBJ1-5	CACFDRINQLQHF
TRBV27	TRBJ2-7	CASSLSPAGTGNEQYF
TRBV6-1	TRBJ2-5	CASRQSGEETQYF
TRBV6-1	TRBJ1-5	CASRGQGFNQPQHF
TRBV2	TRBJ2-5	CASNPLYQETQYF
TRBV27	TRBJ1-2	CASSWSAGAYGYTF
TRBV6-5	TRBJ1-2	CASSYSAATGSRCGYTF
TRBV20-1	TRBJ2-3	CSANLVGLGDKQYF
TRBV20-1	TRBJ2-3	CSARIPWRGSTDTQYF
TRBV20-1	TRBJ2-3	CSASLIGGDTQYF
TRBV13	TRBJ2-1	CASSVGSSRGYNEQFF
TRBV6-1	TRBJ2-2	CASKEQEVTGELFF
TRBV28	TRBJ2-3	CASSLLTDTQYF
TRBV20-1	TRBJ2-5	CSAPIWQSQETQYF
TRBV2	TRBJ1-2	CASTIGYGYTF
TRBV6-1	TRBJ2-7	CASSETGTGAYEQYF
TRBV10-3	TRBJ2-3	CAISESTTGTLPDTQYF
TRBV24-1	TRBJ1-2	CATSEHGMNYGYTF
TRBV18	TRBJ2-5	CASSPQDGQETQYF
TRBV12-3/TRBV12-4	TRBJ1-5	CASSSGQGGWSNQPQHF
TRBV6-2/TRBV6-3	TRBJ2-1	CASSYSRGNEQFF
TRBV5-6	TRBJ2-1	CASSLVRVDEQFF
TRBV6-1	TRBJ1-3	CASSLTDSGNTIYF
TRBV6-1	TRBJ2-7	CASRNGNSYEQYF
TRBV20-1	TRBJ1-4	CSAREGSGATNEKLFF